The 32 T cell receptor beta chains listed next were all sequenced from one sample in a study of post-analysis software for immune sequencing data. Whole-study findings and limits: The study found TRBV5-6, TRBV5-1 and TRBV20-1 among several TRBV segments more frequent in patients than controls.

The antigens of these receptors remain unknown. Libraries were made from TCR beta cDNA, and they carried unique molecular identifiers. TCRdb redid the calling of the PCR reads with MiXCR, one entry per CDR3 protein. Of about 810,000 distinct CDR3 sequences in the sample, roughly 58% were seen once. Sequences were obtained from blood. The receptors were sampled from a girl aged 5 to 17 with multiple sclerosis.

V gene TRBV25-1 combines with J gene TRBJ1-2; weak D call: TRBD1 (5 bases). The CDR3 loop spans 11 amino acids. Germline CDR1 and CDR2: MGHDK and SYGVNS. Trimming stripped 4 bases from V and 6 bases from J, with 6 bases between. The CDR3 spells CASSAGHGYTF. The CDR3 DNA reads TGTGCCAGCAGTGCAGGGCATGGCTACACCTTC.

As to this clonotype: One end of the junction fails to match germline, which may point to a read error. The rearrangement uses TRBV5-1 and TRBJ2-1, with 9 bases aligning to TRBD1. The CDR3 is 17 amino acids. Germline assignment: CDR1 SGHRS and CDR2 YFSETQ. CDR3 nucleotide sequence: TGCGCCGGCAGCTTTGTAAACCGGGACAGGGAAGACAATGAGCAGTTCTTC. Protein product: CAGSFVNRDREDNEQFF.

The chain links TRBV7-3 to TRBJ2-4, with unresolved D. The end of the DNA fits TRBJ2-7 better, so the J call may be wrong. The germline gives CDR1 SGHTA, CDR2 FQGTGA. The CDR3 runs to 13 residues. The CDR3 spells CASSLIANGEQYF. In nucleotides, the CDR3 is TGTGCCAGCAGCTTAATTGCCAATGGCGAGCAGTACTTC.

This clonotype occurred a few times. The chain links TRBV7-2 to TRBJ2-1; 8 nucleotides align to TRBD2. The V segment lost 3 bases and the J segment 5 bases; nucleotides outside the gene matches: 9. CDR3 length equals 16 residues. CDR1 is SGHTA and CDR2 is FQGNSA in the germline V gene. This CDR3 reads CASSFLASGPHNEQFF. CDR3 DNA sequence: TGTGCCAGCAGCTTCCTGGCTAGCGGGCCTCACAATGAGCAGTTCTTC.

This clonotype appeared many times. The CDR3 coding sequence is TGTGCCAGCCCCACCCCCACGGGAGAGTCCTACGAGCAGTACTTC. Its protein product is CASPTPTGESYEQYF. V is TRBV12-3 or TRBV12-4 and J is TRBJ2-7, with D possibly matching TRBD2 (6 bases). Trimming cost V 8 bases and J 1 base, with 18 bases left between them. CDR3 length equals 15 residues.

The gene calls are TRBV20-1 and TRBJ1-1; D is unresolved. Germline V gives CDR1 DFQATT, CDR2 SNEGSKA (reference sequence). This CDR3 contains 14 residues. Trimming removed 1 base from V and 1 base from J, with 10 bases in between. The CDR3 sequence: CSARVLAGNTEAFF. The CDR3 region has the DNA TGCAGTGCTAGAGTACTTGCAGGGAACACTGAAGCTTTCTTT.

The rearrangement uses TRBV5-1 and TRBJ2-5; unclear D gene. Germline V gene data show CDR1 as SGHRS and CDR2 as YFSETQ. Trimming cost V 4 bases and J 0 bases, with 16 bases left between them. The CDR3 extends over 16 amino acids. Written as DNA, the CDR3 is TGCGCCAGCAGCGACGGGCAGGCCGCGTACCAAGAGACCCAGTACTTC. This codes for CASSDGQAAYQETQYF.

V is TRBV29-1 and J is TRBJ2-1; D not resolved. Trimming cost V 2 bases and J 3 bases, with 5 bases left between them. Germline lookup yields CDR1 SQVTM and CDR2 ANQGSEA. This CDR3 contains 12 residues. CDR3 region: CSVEFDYNEQFF. The DNA for the CDR3 is TGCAGCGTTGAATTTGACTACAATGAGCAGTTCTTC.

This clonotype was seen only a few times. This chain uses TRBV10-3 with TRBJ1-2, with 9 positions matching TRBD1. Germline-derived CDR1 and CDR2 are ENHRY and SYGVKD. The CDR3 has 15 amino acids. V lost 1 base to trimming and J lost 4 bases; unmatched junction nucleotides: 4. The CDR3 loop reads CAISELGQGLYGYTF. The CDR3 DNA reads TGTGCCATCAGTGAGTTGGGACAGGGCCTCTATGGCTACACCTTC.

This chain uses TRBV9 with TRBJ2-7; D not resolved. This CDR3 is built from 15 residues. V shed 3 bases and J shed 6 bases, with 19 bases lying between them. Germline assignment: CDR1 SGDLS and CDR2 YYNGEE. The CDR3 loop reads CASSADDEEWGEQYF. The CDR3 region has the DNA TGTGCCAGCAGCGCCGACGACGAGGAGTGGGGCGAGCAGTACTTC.

The chain uses TRBV20-1 and TRBJ1-2; 8 nucleotides line up with TRBD1. The CDR3 runs to 13 residues. Germline-derived CDR1 and CDR2 are DFQATT and SNEGSKA (reference sequence). Unmatched junction bases numbered 2, after V lost 5 bases and J lost 0 bases. The CDR3 region is CSADRGANYGYTF. CDR3 nucleotides: TGCAGTGCTGACAGGGGAGCTAACTATGGCTACACCTTC.

The sample holds a few counts of this clonotype. The chain is built from TRBV10-3 and TRBJ1-1, with TRBD1 identical over 9 bases. Germline lookup yields CDR1 ENHRY and CDR2 SYGVKD. V gave up 0 bases and J gave up 2 bases; unmatched junction bases: 4. The CDR3 has 16 amino acids. The CDR3 bases are TGTGCCATCAGTGAGTCGCCGGGACAGGGAAACACTGAAGCTTTCTTT. It translates to CAISESPGQGNTEAFF.

There are a few counts of this clonotype. This chain connects TRBV5-1 to TRBJ2-5, with no clear D. The V gene's germline CDR1 is SGHRS and CDR2 YFSETQ. The V end was cut by 0 bases, the J end by 2 bases, with 8 bases between. The length of the CDR3 is 14 residues. The DNA of the CDR3 is TGCGCCAGCAGCTTGGTGGACGGGCAAGAGACCCAGTACTTC. It is translated as CASSLVDGQETQYF. Drawing the rest from reference TRBV5-1 and TRBJ2-5, the complete variable domain is KAGVTQTPRYLIKTRGQQVTLSCSPISGHRSVSWYQQTPGQGLQFLFEYFSETQRNKGNFPGRFSGRQFSNSRSEMNVSTLELGDSALYLCASSLVDGQETQYFGPGTRLLVL.

The chain couples TRBV5-5 to TRBJ2-1; D unresolved. The CDR3 is made up of 18 amino acids. CDR1 and CDR2 from the germline V gene are SGHKS and YYEKEE (reference sequence). V gave up 0 bases and J gave up 2 bases, with 18 bases separating them. The CDR3 DNA reads TGTGCCAGCAGCTTGGTCTCTGGGCGGATAGACACCTACAATGAGCAGTTCTTC. The encoded protein is CASSLVSGRIDTYNEQFF.

This clonotype occurred once. One end of the junction is discordant with germline, which a read error may explain. The rearrangement uses TRBV7-7 and TRBJ2-7, with 11 bases that match TRBD2. Judging by the DNA end, TRBJ2-5 fits better; the J call may be wrong. Per germline, CDR1 SSHAT and CDR2 FNYEAQ (reference sequence). This CDR3 contains 14 residues. Written as DNA, the CDR3 is TGTGCTAGCAGTGCTGGACTAGCGGGAGAGACCCAGTACTTC. Encoded protein: CASSAGLAGETQYF.

This chain links TRBV5-1 with TRBJ2-1; tentatively, D is TRBD1 (5 bases). Trimming removed 2 bases from V and 10 bases from J, with 10 bases in between. CDR3 length: 12 residues. Germline CDR1 is SGHRS and CDR2 is YFSETQ. CDR3 nucleotide sequence: TGCGCCAGCAGCTTAGGGGCGATCGAGCAGTTCTTC. Its protein is CASSLGAIEQFF.

The chain is built from TRBV27 and TRBJ1-5, with TRBD1 as a possible D gene (6 bases). The germline gives CDR1 MNHEY, CDR2 SMNVEV (reference sequence). The CDR3 consists of 12 residues. The V gene lost 6 bases and the J gene lost 6 bases, with 9 bases spanning the gap. The CDR3 protein is CASRTGSQPQHF. The DNA for the CDR3 is TGTGCCAGCAGAACAGGGAGTCAGCCCCAGCATTTT.

This clonotype appeared a few times. This chain connects TRBV18 to TRBJ1-2; 11 nucleotides match TRBD1. CDR1 is KGHSH and CDR2 is LQKENI in the germline V gene. Unmatched junction bases numbered 5, after V lost 3 bases and J lost 8 bases. CDR3 length: 14 amino acids. The CDR3 is CASSPLGTGGGYTF. CDR3 nucleotides: TGTGCCAGCTCACCTCTAGGGACAGGGGGAGGCTACACCTTC. The variable domain in full, completed from reference TRBV18 and TRBJ1-2, reads NAGVMQNPRHLVRRRGQEARLRCSPMKGHSHVYWYRQLPEEGLKFMVYLQKENIIDESGMPKERFSAEFPKEGPSILRIQQVVRGDSAAYFCASSPLGTGGGYTFGSGTRLTVV.

This clonotype appeared a single time. V is TRBV6-2 or TRBV6-3 and J is TRBJ2-7; D may correspond to TRBD1 or TRBD2 (7 bases each). The CDR3 length is 18 residues. Trimming removed 7 bases from V and 3 bases from J, with 28 bases in between. The germline V gene encodes CDR1 MNHEY and CDR2 SVGEGT. The CDR3 region has the DNA TGTGCCAGCACCAGCGGGACAGAGCAGACTAGCTGGAACTACGAGCAGTACTTC. Protein sequence: CASTSGTEQTSWNYEQYF.

This clonotype came up a few times. The chain links TRBV29-1 to TRBJ2-5; tentative D call: TRBD1 (7 bases). Trimming removed 8 bases at V and 7 bases at J, with 17 bases between. Per the germline V gene, CDR1 is SQVTM and CDR2 is ANQGSEA. The length of the CDR3 is 12 residues. This chain's CDR3 is CSHQGGTVTQYF. In DNA form, the CDR3 reads TGCAGCCACCAGGGGGGAACGGTGACCCAGTACTTC.

The table lists this clonotype with many counts. The rearrangement links TRBV7-8 to TRBJ2-7; D uncertain. The CDR3 sequence is 12 residues long. The germline V gene has CDR1 SGHVS and CDR2 FQNEAQ. With 3 bases removed from V and 3 bases from J, the gap between germline ends came to 6 bases. CDR3 protein: CASSLDHYEQYF. As DNA, the CDR3 is TGTGCCAGCAGCTTGGACCACTACGAGCAGTACTTC.

This clonotype was seen ten or more times. J is TRBJ1-2 and V is TRBV18; unclear D gene. The germline V and J ends were trimmed by 8 bases and 2 bases, with 12 bases remaining between them. The CDR3 length is 13 residues. The germline CDR1 and CDR2 sequences are KGHSH and LQKENI. Written as DNA, the CDR3 is TGTGCCAGCAGCCCGGGGTCCAACTATGGCTACACCTTC. It yields the protein CASSPGSNYGYTF.

Only a few counts were recorded for this clonotype. The chain carries TRBV7-2 and TRBJ2-4; D ambiguous. Per germline, CDR1 SGHTA and CDR2 FQGNSA. V gave up 0 bases and J gave up 0 bases, with 6 bases separating them. This CDR3 contains 15 residues. The CDR3 sequence: CASSLARLAKNIQYF. In DNA form, the CDR3 reads TGTGCCAGCAGCTTAGCACGGCTAGCCAAAAACATTCAGTACTTC.

The chain couples TRBV4-1 to TRBJ2-3; the match to TRBD2 covers 9 bases. Germline V gene data show CDR1 as MGHRA and CDR2 as YSYEKL. This CDR3 comprises 19 residues. Germline trimming cut 0 bases from V and 0 bases from J; bases unmatched to any gene: 10. CDR3 DNA sequence: TGCGCCAGCAGCCAAGACTACGCTTTAGCGGGAGTAAGCACAGATACGCAGTATTTT. Amino acid sequence: CASSQDYALAGVSTDTQYF.

This clonotype was seen a single time. V gene TRBV29-1 combines with J gene TRBJ1-3; 7 nucleotides agree with TRBD1. Germline loops: CDR1 SQVTM, CDR2 ANQGSEA. There are 15 residues in the CDR3. The trim removed 4 bases at V and 0 bases at J, leaving 6 bases unmatched. CDR3 coding DNA: TGCAGCGTTGGAAGCGACAGGGACTCTGGAAACACCATATATTTT. Translating it yields CSVGSDRDSGNTIYF.

A few counts support this clonotype. This chain links TRBV27 with TRBJ2-7; 9 bases map to TRBD1. V trimming: 2 bases; J trimming: 3 bases; junction bases outside the gene matches: 5. Germline V lookup: CDR1 MNHEY, CDR2 SMNVEV (reference sequence). The CDR3 sequence is 15 residues long. CDR3 protein: CASSLRDRANYEQYF. The CDR3 nucleotides are TGTGCCAGCAGTTTACGGGACAGGGCTAACTACGAGCAGTACTTC.

V usage is TRBV6-5 and J usage is TRBJ2-1; 10 positions agree with TRBD2. Trimming removed 5 bases from V and 15 bases from J; junction bases left unmatched: 4. Germline loops: CDR1 MNHEY, CDR2 SVGAGI. The CDR3 covers 11 residues. CDR3 region: CASSLAGEWFF. CDR3 in DNA: TGTGCCAGCAGTCTAGCGGGAGAGTGGTTCTTC.

This clonotype was counted a few times. The chain combines TRBV12-3 or TRBV12-4 with TRBJ2-4; maybe TRBD1 (6 bases). The V gene lost 0 bases and the J gene lost 6 bases, with 15 bases spanning the gap. This CDR3 contains 16 residues. The CDR3 loop reads CASSLARSGAGNIQYF. The CDR3 DNA is TGTGCCAGCAGTTTAGCTCGGTCAGGGGCTGGAAACATTCAGTACTTC.

V and J are TRBV5-1 and TRBJ2-7, with 8 bases identical to TRBD1. The germline CDR1 and CDR2 sequences are SGHRS and YFSETQ. This CDR3 comprises 14 residues. Trimming removed 4 bases from V and 5 bases from J; junction bases left unmatched: 8. The CDR3 nucleotides read TGCGCCAGCAGCCGCGGACAGGGAAAGGACGAGCAGTACTTC. Translating it yields CASSRGQGKDEQYF.

This clonotype was seen a handful of times. V usage is TRBV6-2 or TRBV6-3 and J usage is TRBJ2-7; 13 nucleotides line up with TRBD2. This CDR3 is 16 amino acids long. Germline CDR1 is MNHEY and CDR2 is SVGEGT. J was trimmed by 6 bases and V by 5 bases; bases with no gene match: 10. The CDR3 sequence: CASSLPGLAGDREQYF. CDR3 sequence (DNA): TGTGCCAGCAGTCTCCCCGGACTAGCGGGAGATCGCGAGCAGTACTTC.

This chain uses TRBV29-1 with TRBJ2-7; 11 nucleotides line up with TRBD1. Germline V CDR1 and CDR2: SQVTM, ANQGSEA. V dropped 7 bases and J dropped 0; count of bases not matched to a gene: 8. The CDR3 runs 15 residues. The CDR3 DNA follows: TGCAGCGCCTACCCCGGGACAGGGGGCTCCTACGAGCAGTACTTC. Its protein product is CSAYPGTGGSYEQYF.

The rearrangement links TRBV12-3 or TRBV12-4 to TRBJ2-2; a possible D gene is TRBD2 (5 bases). V was clipped by 3 bases and J by 7 bases, with 18 bases between them. CDR3 length: 16 amino acids. The CDR3 loop is CASSFRSPEDGGELFF. Here the CDR3 DNA reads TGTGCCAGCAGTTTTCGGAGCCCGGAGGATGGCGGGGAGCTGTTTTTT.